This T cell receptor beta chain was sequenced for a study of shared clonotypes between healthy human individuals. Study-wide findings and caveats: Having only a few donors restricted how much genetic and exposure-history diversity was captured.

CDR1 SEHNR and CDR2 FQNEAQ come from the germline V gene (reference sequence). The CDR3 sequence is 15 residues long. Between the trimmed V and J ends, which lost 7 bases and 1 base, there was a span of 16 bases. Each replicate PCR on the sorted subsets used about 220 ng DNA (about 30,000 T cell genomes). Assay used: immunoSEQ multiplex PCR; TCRdb lists only in-frame clones, some missing. The sample has around 1,000,000 clones, 70% to 85% seen once. About this clone: Its specificity is unknown.

From CD4+ cells came CD45RA+ naive and CD45RA-negative memory subsets. The TCR comes from a man between 18 and 35 years old in good health. Some clones in this sample may be carry-over from other donors' samples. Sample: memory CD4+ T cells from PBMCs. Subset here: CD45RA-negative fraction. The rearrangement joins TRBV7-9 to TRBJ1-1, with D perhaps matching TRBD1 (5 bases). CDR3 loop: CASTGAGPPNTEAFF. In DNA, the CDR3 is TGTGCCAGCACCGGGGCGGGGCCCCCGAACACTGAAGCTTTCTTT.